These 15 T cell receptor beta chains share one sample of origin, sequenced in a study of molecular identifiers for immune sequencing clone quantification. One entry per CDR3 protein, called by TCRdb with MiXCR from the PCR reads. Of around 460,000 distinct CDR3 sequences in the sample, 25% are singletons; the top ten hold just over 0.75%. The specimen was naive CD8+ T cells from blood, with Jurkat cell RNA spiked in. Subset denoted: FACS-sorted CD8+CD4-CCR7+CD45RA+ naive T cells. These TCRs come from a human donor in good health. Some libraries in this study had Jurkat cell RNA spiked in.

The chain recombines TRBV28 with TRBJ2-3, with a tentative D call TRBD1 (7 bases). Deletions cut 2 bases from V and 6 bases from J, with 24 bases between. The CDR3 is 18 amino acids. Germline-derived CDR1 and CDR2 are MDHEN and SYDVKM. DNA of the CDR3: TGTGCCAGCAGTTTAGGCCAGGGGGGCCGCATTGGCCCCGATACGCAGTATTTT. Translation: CASSLGQGGRIGPDTQYF.

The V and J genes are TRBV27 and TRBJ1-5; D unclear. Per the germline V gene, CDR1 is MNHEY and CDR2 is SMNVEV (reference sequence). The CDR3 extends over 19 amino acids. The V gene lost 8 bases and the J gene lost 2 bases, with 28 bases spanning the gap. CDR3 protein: CASCLLSPSGLSGNQPQHF. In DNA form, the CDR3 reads TGTGCCAGCTGTCTATTATCCCCGTCTGGTTTATCCGGCAATCAGCCCCAGCATTTT.

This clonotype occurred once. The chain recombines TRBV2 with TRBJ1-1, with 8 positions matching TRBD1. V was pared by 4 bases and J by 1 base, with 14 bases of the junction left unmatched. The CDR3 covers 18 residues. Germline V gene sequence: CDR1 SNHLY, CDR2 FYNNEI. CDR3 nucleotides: TGTGCCAGCAGTGTGAGTAGTAGACAGGGGCCGGGGAACACTGAAGCTTTCTTT. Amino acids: CASSVSSRQGPGNTEAFF.

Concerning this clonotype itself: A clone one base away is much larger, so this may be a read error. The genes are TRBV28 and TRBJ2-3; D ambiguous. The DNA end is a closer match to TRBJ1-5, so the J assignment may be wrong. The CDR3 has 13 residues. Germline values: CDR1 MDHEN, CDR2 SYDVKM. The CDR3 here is CASSPWEADTQHF. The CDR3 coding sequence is TGTGCCAGCAGCCCCTGGGAGGCAGATACGCAGCATTTT.

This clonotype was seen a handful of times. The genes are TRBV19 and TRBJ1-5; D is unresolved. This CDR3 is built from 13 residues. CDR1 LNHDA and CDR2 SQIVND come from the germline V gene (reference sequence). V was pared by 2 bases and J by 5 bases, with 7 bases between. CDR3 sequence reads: CASSIISDQPQHF. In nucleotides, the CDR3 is TGTGCCAGTAGTATAATCTCGGATCAGCCCCAGCATTTT.

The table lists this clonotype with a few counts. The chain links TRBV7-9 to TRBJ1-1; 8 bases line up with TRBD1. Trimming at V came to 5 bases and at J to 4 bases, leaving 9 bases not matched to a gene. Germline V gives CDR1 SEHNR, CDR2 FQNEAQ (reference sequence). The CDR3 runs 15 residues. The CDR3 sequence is CASSAPGGATTEAFF. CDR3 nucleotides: TGTGCCAGCAGCGCGCCAGGGGGCGCGACCACTGAAGCTTTCTTT. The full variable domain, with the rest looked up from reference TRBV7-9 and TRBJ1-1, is DTGVSQNPRHKITKRGQNVTFRCDPISEHNRLYWYRQTLGQGPEFLTYFQNEAQLEKSRLLSDRFSAERPKGSFSTLEIQRTEQGDSAMYLCASSAPGGATTEAFFGQGTRLTVV.

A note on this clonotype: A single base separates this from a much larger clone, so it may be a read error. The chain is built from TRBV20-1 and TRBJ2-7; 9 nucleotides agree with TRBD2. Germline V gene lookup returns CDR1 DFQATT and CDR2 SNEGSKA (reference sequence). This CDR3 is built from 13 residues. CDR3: CSARSGLAAEQCF. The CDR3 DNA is TGCAGTGCTAGGTCGGGACTAGCTGCAGAGCAGTGCTTC.

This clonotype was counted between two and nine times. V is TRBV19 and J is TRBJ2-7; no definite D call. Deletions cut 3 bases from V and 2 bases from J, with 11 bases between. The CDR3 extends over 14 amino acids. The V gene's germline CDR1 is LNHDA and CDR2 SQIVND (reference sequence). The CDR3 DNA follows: TGTGCCAGTAGTATCGTTGACGGAACCTACGAGCAGTACTTC. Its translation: CASSIVDGTYEQYF. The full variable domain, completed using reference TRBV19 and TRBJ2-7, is DGGITQSPKYLFRKEGQNVTLSCEQNLNHDAMYWYRQDPGQGLRLIYYSQIVNDFQKGDIAEGYSVSREKKESFPLTVTSAQKNPTAFYLCASSIVDGTYEQYFGPGTRLTVT.

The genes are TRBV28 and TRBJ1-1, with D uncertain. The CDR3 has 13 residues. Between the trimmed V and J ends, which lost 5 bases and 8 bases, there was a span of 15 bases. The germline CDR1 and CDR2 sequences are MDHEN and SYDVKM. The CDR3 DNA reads TGTGCCAGCAGTCTTCGTTCTGATTCGGAAGCTTTCTTT. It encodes CASSLRSDSEAFF.

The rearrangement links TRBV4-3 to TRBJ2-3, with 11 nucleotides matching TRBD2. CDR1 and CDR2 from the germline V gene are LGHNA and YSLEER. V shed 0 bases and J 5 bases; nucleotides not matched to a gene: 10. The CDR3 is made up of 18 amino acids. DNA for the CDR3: TGCGCCAGCAGCCAAGAGGTAGCGGGAGGGCCGTGGGTAGATACGCAGTATTTT. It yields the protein CASSQEVAGGPWVDTQYF.

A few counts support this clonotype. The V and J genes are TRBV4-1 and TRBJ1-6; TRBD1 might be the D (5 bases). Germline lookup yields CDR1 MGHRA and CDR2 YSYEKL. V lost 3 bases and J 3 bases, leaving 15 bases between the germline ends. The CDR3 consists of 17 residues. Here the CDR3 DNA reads TGCGCCAGCAGCCAGGATGCCGTCAGGGACTATAATTCACCCCTCCACTTT. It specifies CASSQDAVRDYNSPLHF.

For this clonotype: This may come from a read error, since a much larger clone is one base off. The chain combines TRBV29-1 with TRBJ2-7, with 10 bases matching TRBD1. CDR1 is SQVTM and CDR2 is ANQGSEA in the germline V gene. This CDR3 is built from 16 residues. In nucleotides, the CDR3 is TGCGGCGTTGATTTCGTGTCCGGGACAGGGGCCTCCGAGCAGTACTTC. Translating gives CGVDFVSGTGASEQYF.

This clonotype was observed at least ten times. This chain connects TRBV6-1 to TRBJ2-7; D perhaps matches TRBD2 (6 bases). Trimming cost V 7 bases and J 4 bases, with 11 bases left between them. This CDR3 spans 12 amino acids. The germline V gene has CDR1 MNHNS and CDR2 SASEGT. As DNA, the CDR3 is TGTGCCAGCAACGTCGCGGGGTACGAGCAGTACTTC. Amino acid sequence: CASNVAGYEQYF.

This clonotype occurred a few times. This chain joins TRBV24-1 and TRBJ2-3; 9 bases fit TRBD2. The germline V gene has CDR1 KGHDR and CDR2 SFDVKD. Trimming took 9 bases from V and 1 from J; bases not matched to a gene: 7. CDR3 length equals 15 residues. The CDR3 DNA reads TGTGCCACCGGAGAAGTAGCGGGAGGCACAGATACGCAGTATTTT. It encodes CATGEVAGGTDTQYF.

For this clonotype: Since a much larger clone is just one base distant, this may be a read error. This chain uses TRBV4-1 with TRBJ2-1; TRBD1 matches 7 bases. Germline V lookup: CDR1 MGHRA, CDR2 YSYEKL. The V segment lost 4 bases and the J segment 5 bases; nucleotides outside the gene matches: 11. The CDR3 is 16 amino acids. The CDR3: CASSRATGLAHNEQFF. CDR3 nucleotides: TGCGCCAGCAGCCGAGCGACAGGGCTAGCCCACAATGAGCAGTTCTTC.